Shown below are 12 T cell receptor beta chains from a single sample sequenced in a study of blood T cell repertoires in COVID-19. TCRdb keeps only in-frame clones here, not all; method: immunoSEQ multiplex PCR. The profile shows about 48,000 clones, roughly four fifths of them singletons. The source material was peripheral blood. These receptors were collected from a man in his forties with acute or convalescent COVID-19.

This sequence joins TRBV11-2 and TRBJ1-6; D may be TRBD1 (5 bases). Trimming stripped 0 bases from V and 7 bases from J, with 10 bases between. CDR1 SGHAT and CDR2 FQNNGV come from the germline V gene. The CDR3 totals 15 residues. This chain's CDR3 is CASSLDPGLNSPLHF. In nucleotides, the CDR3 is TGTGCCAGCAGCTTAGATCCAGGGTTAAATTCACCCCTCCACTTT.

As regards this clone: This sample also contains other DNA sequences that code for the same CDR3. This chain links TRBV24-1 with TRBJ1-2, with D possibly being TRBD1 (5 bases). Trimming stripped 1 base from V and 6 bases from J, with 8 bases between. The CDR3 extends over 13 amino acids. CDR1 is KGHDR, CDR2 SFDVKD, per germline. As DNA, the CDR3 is TGTGCCACCAGTGATTTTGGGGGGAATGGCTACACCTTC. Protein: CATSDFGGNGYTF.

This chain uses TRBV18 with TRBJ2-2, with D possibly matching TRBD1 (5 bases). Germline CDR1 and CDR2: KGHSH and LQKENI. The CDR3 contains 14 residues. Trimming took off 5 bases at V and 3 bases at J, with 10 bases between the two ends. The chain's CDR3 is CASSSIGDTGELFF. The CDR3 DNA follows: TGTGCCAGCTCATCCATAGGGGACACCGGGGAGCTGTTTTTT.

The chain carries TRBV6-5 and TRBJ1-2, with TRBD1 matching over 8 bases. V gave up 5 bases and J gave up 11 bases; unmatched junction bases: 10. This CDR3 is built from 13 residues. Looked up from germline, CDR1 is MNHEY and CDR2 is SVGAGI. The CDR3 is CASSLTGGAYYTF. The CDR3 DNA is TGTGCCAGCAGTCTCACAGGGGGGGCATATTACACCTTC.

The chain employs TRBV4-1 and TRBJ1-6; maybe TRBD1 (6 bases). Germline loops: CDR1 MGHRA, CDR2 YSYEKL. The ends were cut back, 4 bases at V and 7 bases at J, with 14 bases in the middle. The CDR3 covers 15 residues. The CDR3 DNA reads TGCGCCAGCAGCCCCCAGGGGTTGAGCAATTCACCCCTCCACTTT. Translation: CASSPQGLSNSPLHF.

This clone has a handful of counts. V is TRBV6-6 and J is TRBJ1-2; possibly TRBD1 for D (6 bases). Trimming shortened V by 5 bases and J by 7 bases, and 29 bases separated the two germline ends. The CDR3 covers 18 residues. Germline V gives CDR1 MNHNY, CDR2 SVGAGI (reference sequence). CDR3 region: CASSPRLAGASLVFGYTF. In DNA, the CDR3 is TGTGCCAGCAGTCCCCGGTTGGCAGGGGCTTCTCTCGTATTTGGCTACACCTTC.

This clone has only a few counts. The CDR3 spells CASGKGQALEQYF. For the CDR3, the DNA is TGTGCCAGTGGGAAGGGACAGGCCCTCGAGCAGTACTTC. The genes are TRBV19 and TRBJ2-7; 8 nucleotides align to TRBD1. Germline V gene data show CDR1 as LNHDA and CDR2 as SQIVND (reference sequence). The CDR3 totals 13 residues. V dropped 8 bases and J dropped 6; count of bases not matched to a gene: 9.

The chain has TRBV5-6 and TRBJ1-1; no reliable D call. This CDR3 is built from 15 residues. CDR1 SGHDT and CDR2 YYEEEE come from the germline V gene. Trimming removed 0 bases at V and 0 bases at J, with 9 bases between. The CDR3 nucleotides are TGTGCCAGCAGCTTGGTGGGCAGAATGAACACTGAAGCTTTCTTT. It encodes CASSLVGRMNTEAFF. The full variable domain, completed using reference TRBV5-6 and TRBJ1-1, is DAGVTQSPTHLIKTRGQQVTLRCSPKSGHDTVSWYQQALGQGPQFIFQYYEEEERQRGNFPDRFSGHQFPNYSSELNVNALLLGDSALYLCASSLVGRMNTEAFFGQGTRLTVV.

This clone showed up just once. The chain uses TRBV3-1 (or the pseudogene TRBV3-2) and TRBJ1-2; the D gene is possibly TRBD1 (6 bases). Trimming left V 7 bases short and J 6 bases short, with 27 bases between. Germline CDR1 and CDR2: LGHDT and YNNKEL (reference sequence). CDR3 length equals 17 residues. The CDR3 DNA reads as TGTGCCAGCACCTCTTCCTGGGGGCAGGCTATCCCCCATGGCTACACCTTC. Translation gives CASTSSWGQAIPHGYTF.

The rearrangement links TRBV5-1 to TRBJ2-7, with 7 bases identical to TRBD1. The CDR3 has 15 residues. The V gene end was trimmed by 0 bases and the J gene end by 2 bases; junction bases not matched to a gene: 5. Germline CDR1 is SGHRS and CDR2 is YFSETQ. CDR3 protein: CASSLGDSKPYEQYF. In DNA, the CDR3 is TGCGCCAGCAGCTTGGGGGACAGTAAACCCTACGAGCAGTACTTC.

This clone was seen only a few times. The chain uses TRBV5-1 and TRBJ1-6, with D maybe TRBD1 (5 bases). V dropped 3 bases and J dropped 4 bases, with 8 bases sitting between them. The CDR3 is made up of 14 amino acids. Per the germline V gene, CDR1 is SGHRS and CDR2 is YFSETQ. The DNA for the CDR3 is TGCGCCAGCAGCTCCCAGGGTTATAATTCACCCCTCCACTTT. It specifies CASSSQGYNSPLHF.

CDR3 coding DNA: TGTGCCAGTAGTATCGTATTCTTACAGGTGGTGCCCCTCCACTTT. Translating gives CASSIVFLQVVPLHF. This sequence joins TRBV19 and TRBJ1-6; perhaps TRBD1 as D (5 bases). The V and J ends lost 3 bases and 13 bases respectively, with 19 bases between them. The CDR3 is 15 amino acids. Germline V gene data show CDR1 as LNHDA and CDR2 as SQIVND (reference sequence).